The TCR beta chain under discussion was sequenced for a study of cytomegalovirus exposure and HLA in healthy donors (dated by TCRdb to about 2017). In the study overall: According to an earlier analysis of 587 of the donors, about 179 million T cells yielded roughly 110 million unique TCR beta sequences and 276 Gb of sequence data. An early release that covered about 600 HLA-typed donors contained 250 to 350 gigabases of sequencing data and around 85 million unique TCR sequences. Of the roughly 400 genotyped donors, about 84% fell in the genetic ancestry cluster associated with self-reported Caucasian donors. The study was designed to test whether signatures of past pathogen exposure could be identified by cataloging public T cell receptors. The study profiled the T cell repertoires of around 700 subjects by immunosequencing and related them to cytomegalovirus serostatus. A separate validation cohort of over 95 different subjects was used in addition to the roughly 700-subject first cohort. To predict cytomegalovirus infection status, the study brought together high-throughput TCR immunosequencing, statistical association of individual TCRs with disease status, and machine learning. In a later analysis, previously published TCR beta repertoires from several hundred donors were re-analyzed and high-resolution HLA genotyping was added so that TCR occurrence patterns could be studied. The later analysis used no new phenotypic data to find candidate immune exposures, relying instead on TCR beta sequences and their occurrence across donors. In an earlier analysis of 500 to 650 of the donors, high-throughput TCR beta sequencing was used to judge whether each TCR beta V gene segment behaved as functional or pseudogenic. Donor age, sex, ethnicity and CMV serostatus were compiled alongside the repertoire data. A later genetic analysis took genome-wide SNP genotypes for 398 of the 666 donors and used that subset as a discovery cohort. All discovery cohort repertoires had been generated on a single sequencing platform. HLA typing covered class I and class II loci at four-digit resolution. The number of donors typed differed by locus, with about 629-630 for A, B, C, DRB1 and DQB1, roughly 550 for DQA1, over 600 for DPA1, and about 450 for DPB1. Because of strong linkage in the cohort, 5 or 6 DR-DQ haplotypes were treated as single units for association and clustering. Among roughly 370 genotyped donors of the cohort, an average of about 240,000 unique TCR beta nucleotide sequences were sequenced per donor, about a sixth of them non-productive.

The method was the immunoSEQ multiplex PCR assay. For the multiplex PCR, a mixture combining 60 forward primers for TCR Vbeta segments and 13 reverse primers for TCR Jbeta segments was used. The CDR3 region of rearranged TCR beta genes was amplified from genomic DNA by a multiplex PCR assay. The amplified TCR beta libraries were sequenced on the Illumina HiSeq System as 87-base-pair reads. As for the authors' bioinformatics: In a later analysis, 80 million or so unique TCR beta chains were counted across the approximately 640 repertoires, and about 10 million of these chains were shared by at least two donors. Raw reads were error-corrected and collapsed into unique sequences with a nearest-neighbor algorithm that merged closely related sequences to remove PCR and sequencing errors. To assign V, D and J gene segments, CDR3 sequences were aligned to IMGT reference sequences. For a sequence to be retained, a match of at least six nucleotides was required to both a V gene segment and a J gene segment. Rearrangements were classified as productive when the CDR3 lacked stop codons and remained in frame with V and J, and all other rearrangements were classified as non-productive. Following IMGT convention, CDR3 was defined as the stretch from the second conserved V-encoded cysteine to the conserved J-encoded phenylalanine. Sequences without an unambiguous match to a single V gene segment were excluded from the earlier analysis of approximately 560 of the donors. In an earlier analysis of approximately 610 of the donors, V segments were called functional above 56.7% productive rearrangements and were called segregating when the between-donor standard deviation exceeded 5%. A statistical classification framework was built to diagnose cytomegalovirus status from the catalog of TCR beta chain sequences. In a later analysis, TCR nucleotide sequences were compared against IMGT/GENE-DB human TR gene sequences so that V and J genes could be assigned. Using the TCRdist pipeline, a later analysis assigned CDR3 sequences along with most-parsimonious VDJ recombination scenarios. In a later analysis, each TCR beta chain was defined by its CDR3 amino acid sequence together with its V-gene family, and reads without a unique V-gene family were excluded. To address suspected cross-contamination and a sequencing artifact, a later analysis removed some 620 highly shared, low-generation-probability nucleotide sequences. In a later analysis, a clonal expansion index was calculated for each public chain from normalized within-repertoire ranks of inferred template counts. In a later analysis, generation probabilities were computed with a VDJ recombination model fitted to out-of-frame rearrangements, and the resulting probabilities were checked against IGoR. Hypergeometric tests were used in a later analysis to score TCR-TCR, TCR-HLA and TCR-CMV co-occurrence, with a repertoire-size bias correction applied to the TCR pairs. False discovery rates were estimated in a later analysis by permuting HLA or CMV assignments 20 times. In a later analysis, co-occurring TCRs were grouped with DBSCAN, and TCRdist sequence similarity was added when clustering was performed within HLA-allele-positive subsets. Repertoires with fewer than 30,000 or more than 120,000 public chains, plus five repertoires with anomalous nucleotide sharing, were excluded from co-occurrence clustering. TCRdb obtained this table from immuneACCESS and retained in-frame rearrangements with V and J assigned. These tables miss some clones; where compared with another copy, unresolved V genes account for less than half of the shortfall, and the remainder is unexplained. V and J calls and clone size are copied from that table; D and trimming were computed from the DNA. This sample comprises about 54,000 clones, roughly 84% of them detected only once. Of the sample, roughly 3% is held by the ten largest clones.

Concerning this clone: Which antigen it targets is not known. Base qualities are not at hand, and no much larger clone is one base apart.

The cohort was made up of 500 to 850 healthy bone marrow donors. At the time of sampling, all cohort members were nominally healthy, though unrecorded immune exposures were likely present. The donor was CMV seronegative and belonged to the group of 352 seronegative cohort members. Each donor provided a peripheral blood sample, and peripheral blood mononuclear cells were used for TCR beta sequencing. The Qiagen DNeasy Blood Extraction Kit was used to extract genomic DNA from the blood cell samples. What the study reported, not specific to this receptor: Compared with equally common non-associated chains, HLA-associated TCR beta chains in a later analysis were more clonally expanded and had lower generation probabilities. A later genetic analysis associated a missense DCLRE1C variant with V-gene and J-gene trimming of TCR beta chains, and an independent cohort replicated the association. The earlier analysis of some 560 of the donors excluded approximately 15 rarely observed V segments, including chromosome 9 orphons, because counts were too low. A further reported finding was that TCR beta sequences accurately predicted the HLA-A and HLA-B alleles for most subjects in the first cohort. It was suggested by the authors that the approach could potentially be generalized to other disease states and immunological phenotypes. In vitro tests confirmed that a few of the cytomegalovirus-associated TCR beta chains recognize cytomegalovirus antigens. Because HLA typing was unavailable for some donors at each locus, only the typed subset was used in association tests. Sequencing depth was assumed to be roughly uniform across donors in the presence/absence analyses, though that assumption may not hold. Broadly in line with IMGT annotations, most TCR beta V segments showed up in productive rearrangements about 87% or about 30% of the time in an earlier analysis of approximately 600 of the donors. The classifier was reported to diagnose cytomegalovirus status with high specificity and sensitivity in both the original cohort and the validation cohort. According to a later analysis, TCR association rates differed among HLA loci, with DRB1 alleles showing the most associated TCRs and HLA-C alleles showing the fewest. When HLA alleles, especially DR and DQ, strongly co-occurred, attributing TCR associations to individual alleles was difficult. A total of 150 to 200 TCR beta chains were listed by the study as associated with cytomegalovirus. A later analysis found that most CMV-associated TCR beta chains appeared HLA-restricted, with HLA associations seemingly driven largely by CMV exposure. Correlated functional status among segregating V segments might reflect linkage disequilibrium, but an unknown experimental factor could not be ruled out. At a false discovery rate of 0.05, a later analysis linked 15,000 to 20,000 TCR beta sequences to specific HLA alleles. Across donors, most TCR sequences were observed very rarely, whereas some public TCRs were present in many individuals. For the cohort, immune exposure information was limited to CMV serostatus. The cohort was sequenced for TCR beta chains only, and without alpha or paired-chain data the features that could be detected were limited. The sequencing pipeline was judged likely to have produced a cluster of highly shared sequence variants as a technical artifact. Compared with the 666-donor mean, donors in an Asian-associated ancestry cluster had fewer N-insertions in productive TCRs, according to a later genetic analysis. A later analysis reported that several top co-occurrence clusters appeared linked to parvovirus B19, influenza, CMV and Epstein-Barr virus.

This sequence was found in a woman younger than 30 in good health and CMV-seronegative. Sample: PBMCs.

CDR3 loop: CASSLSLVTSGSGSDTQYF. The DNA sequence is TGTGCCAGCAGCTTGTCCCTAGTCACTAGCGGGAGTGGCTCAGATACGCAGTATTTT. Here the chain combines TRBV5-5 and TRBJ2-3, and TRBD2 matches 11 of the central bases. The germline V gene (reference sequence) specifies SGHKS as CDR1 and YYEKEE as CDR2. Trimming leaves V shorter by 1 base and J shorter by 4 bases, with the junction holding 14 bases beyond the gene matches. The CDR3 covers 19 residues, taking in both the cysteine and the phenylalanine. CDR3 DNA is the only sequence kept; it has 57 bases, read in frame from the first base.